These T cell receptor beta chains were read from a single sample in a study of blood T cell repertoires in COVID-19. Repertoires were generated with immunoSEQ multiplex PCR, while TCRdb's copy carries only in-frame clones and drops some. The top ten hold approximately 2.1% of the sample, which has about 100,000 clones, approximately 81% seen once. Sequenced material: peripheral blood. The receptor set was obtained from a human donor in a cohort sampled during active COVID-19. Each CDR3 is given without its conserved first and last residue.

J gene: TRBJ2-3; V gene: TRBV25-1; CDR3 length: 13; CDR3 protein: ASSEWESAGDTQY
J gene: TRBJ2-1; V gene: TRBV15; CDR3 length: 12; CDR3 protein: ATSLRGVYNEQF
J gene: TRBJ1-1; V gene: TRBV5-1; CDR3 length: 14; CDR3 protein: ASSLVGGVPNTEAF
J gene: TRBJ1-4; V gene: TRBV5-1; CDR3 length: 14; CDR3 protein: ASSRQGVRANEKLF
J gene: TRBJ2-7; V gene: TRBV4-1; CDR3 length: 14; CDR3 protein: ASSQVYGGGPEGQY
J gene: TRBJ1-1; V gene: TRBV5-1; CDR3 length: 12; CDR3 protein: ASSLYGPNTEAF
J gene: TRBJ2-1; V gene: TRBV12-3/TRBV12-4; CDR3 length: 11; CDR3 protein: ASSTTGDNEQF
J gene: TRBJ1-6; V gene: TRBV30; CDR3 length: 9; CDR3 protein: AWSSSSPLH
J gene: TRBJ2-2; V gene: TRBV2; CDR3 length: 12; CDR3 protein: ASSSRVSTGELF
J gene: TRBJ1-2; V gene: TRBV4-2; CDR3 length: 13; CDR3 protein: ASSQDMQGAYGYT
J gene: TRBJ1-2; V gene: TRBV6-2/TRBV6-3; CDR3 length: 15; CDR3 protein: ASSSYSPWRANYGYT
J gene: TRBJ2-3; V gene: TRBV19; CDR3 length: 13; CDR3 protein: ASSINGQHTDTQY
J gene: TRBJ2-2; V gene: TRBV7-3; CDR3 length: 13; CDR3 protein: ASSLTWGDTGELF
J gene: TRBJ1-1; V gene: TRBV30; CDR3 length: 9; CDR3 protein: AWSLDREAF
J gene: TRBJ1-5; V gene: TRBV10-3; CDR3 length: 13; CDR3 protein: AISEGRGSNQPQH
J gene: TRBJ2-7; V gene: TRBV7-8; CDR3 length: 12; CDR3 protein: ASSLRTSPYEQY
J gene: TRBJ2-2; V gene: TRBV28; CDR3 length: 14; CDR3 protein: ASTGGARDYTGELF
J gene: TRBJ1-3; V gene: TRBV19; CDR3 length: 13; CDR3 protein: ASSRTGGEGNTIY
J gene: TRBJ2-1; V gene: TRBV7-2; CDR3 length: 13; CDR3 protein: ASSRLGVGDNEQF
J gene: TRBJ1-5; V gene: TRBV7-8; CDR3 length: 13; CDR3 protein: ASSGGTAYDQPQH
J gene: TRBJ2-3; V gene: TRBV7-2; CDR3 length: 13; CDR3 protein: ASSLVSGGADTQY
J gene: TRBJ2-7; V gene: TRBV5-4; CDR3 length: 13; CDR3 protein: ASSTRDRENYEQY
J gene: TRBJ2-7; V gene: TRBV4-2; CDR3 length: 14; CDR3 protein: ASSQDVTLSSYEQY
J gene: TRBJ1-2; V gene: TRBV6-5; CDR3 length: 11; CDR3 protein: ASRGRGTYGYT
J gene: TRBJ2-3; V gene: TRBV11-3; CDR3 length: 12; CDR3 protein: ASSSGGDADTQY
J gene: TRBJ1-1; V gene: TRBV11-2; CDR3 length: 12; CDR3 protein: ASSLQGLNTEAF
J gene: TRBJ2-2; V gene: TRBV11-3; CDR3 length: 13; CDR3 protein: ASSPRGGGTGELF
J gene: TRBJ1-6; V gene: TRBV19; CDR3 length: 12; CDR3 protein: ASSRGTGNSPLH
J gene: TRBJ1-5; V gene: TRBV28; CDR3 length: 15; CDR3 protein: ASIGTPSTYSNQPQH
J gene: TRBJ1-3; V gene: TRBV19; CDR3 length: 18; CDR3 protein: ASSIGGRRTLQRSGNTIY
J gene: TRBJ2-7; V gene: TRBV28; CDR3 length: 12; CDR3 protein: ASSLNVVSPRAE
J gene: TRBJ1-2; V gene: TRBV7-2; CDR3 length: 12; CDR3 protein: ASSLKGGSYGYT
J gene: TRBJ1-4; V gene: TRBV30; CDR3 length: 11; CDR3 protein: AWTVGASEKLF
J gene: TRBJ2-5; V gene: TRBV7-9; CDR3 length: 11; CDR3 protein: ASSPPLQETQY
J gene: TRBJ1-4; V gene: TRBV7-2; CDR3 length: 13; CDR3 protein: ASSSPEGLHEKLF
J gene: TRBJ1-1; V gene: TRBV28; CDR3 length: 11; CDR3 protein: ASSLVGGTEAF
J gene: TRBJ2-7; V gene: TRBV28; CDR3 length: 14; CDR3 protein: ASSLASGTGNYEQY
J gene: TRBJ2-3; V gene: TRBV11-2; CDR3 length: 12; CDR3 protein: ASSLRQPTDTQY
J gene: TRBJ1-6; V gene: TRBV7-9; CDR3 length: 15; CDR3 protein: ASSLSPGGPMHSPLH
J gene: TRBJ1-5; V gene: TRBV7-8; CDR3 length: 16; CDR3 protein: ASSHAGTGAYRNQPQH
J gene: TRBJ2-2; V gene: TRBV18; CDR3 length: 17; CDR3 protein: ASSHRGTSGAAGTGELF
J gene: TRBJ1-6; V gene: TRBV6-5; CDR3 length: 14; CDR3 protein: ASSYSRTGGFSPLH
J gene: TRBJ1-3; V gene: TRBV12-3/TRBV12-4; CDR3 length: 10; CDR3 protein: ASNLQGNTIY
J gene: TRBJ2-2; V gene: TRBV13; CDR3 length: 15; CDR3 protein: ASSRTDGIRGTGELF
J gene: TRBJ2-2; V gene: TRBV9; CDR3 length: 12; CDR3 protein: ASSLPHRDGELF